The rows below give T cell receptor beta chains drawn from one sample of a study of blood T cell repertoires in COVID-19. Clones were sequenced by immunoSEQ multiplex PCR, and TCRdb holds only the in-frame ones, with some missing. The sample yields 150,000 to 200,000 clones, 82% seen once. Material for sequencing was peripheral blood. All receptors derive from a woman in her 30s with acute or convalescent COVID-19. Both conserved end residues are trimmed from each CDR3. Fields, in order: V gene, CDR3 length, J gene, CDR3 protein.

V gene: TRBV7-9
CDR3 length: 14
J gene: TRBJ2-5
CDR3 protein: ASRTSGRAGEETQY

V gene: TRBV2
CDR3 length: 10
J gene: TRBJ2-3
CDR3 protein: ASREGELVQY

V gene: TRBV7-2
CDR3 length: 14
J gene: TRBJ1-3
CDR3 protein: ASSLASGPLKDTIY

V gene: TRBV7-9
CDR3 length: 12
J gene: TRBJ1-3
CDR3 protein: ASSPGVSGNTIY

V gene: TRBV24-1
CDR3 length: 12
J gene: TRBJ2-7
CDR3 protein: ATRRHREEDEQY

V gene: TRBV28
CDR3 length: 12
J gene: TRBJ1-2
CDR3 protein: ASRSDRVGYGYT

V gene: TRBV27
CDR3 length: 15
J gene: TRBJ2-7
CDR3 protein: ASRRLRGQGVSYEQY

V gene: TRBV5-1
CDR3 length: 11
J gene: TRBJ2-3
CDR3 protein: ASRWEGPDTQY

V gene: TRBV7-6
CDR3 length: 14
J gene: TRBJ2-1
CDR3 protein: ASAGVLAGGNNEQF

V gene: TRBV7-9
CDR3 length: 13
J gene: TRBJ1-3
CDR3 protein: ASSSTQNRGNTIY

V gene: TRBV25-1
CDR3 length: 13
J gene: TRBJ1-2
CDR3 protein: ASSEVPGQHYGYT

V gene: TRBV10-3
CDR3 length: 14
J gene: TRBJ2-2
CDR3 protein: AISARTPTNTGELF

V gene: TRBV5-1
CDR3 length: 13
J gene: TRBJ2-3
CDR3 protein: ASSPGQGYTDTQY

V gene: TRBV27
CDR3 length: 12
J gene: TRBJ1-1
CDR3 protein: ASSLIRGSTEAF

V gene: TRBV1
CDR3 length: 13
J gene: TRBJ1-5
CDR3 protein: TSSQDQGSNQPQH

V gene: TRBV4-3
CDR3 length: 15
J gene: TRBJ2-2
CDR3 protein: ASSQDGTSGYTGELF

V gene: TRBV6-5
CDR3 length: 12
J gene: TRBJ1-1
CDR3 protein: ASSYRRRSTEAF

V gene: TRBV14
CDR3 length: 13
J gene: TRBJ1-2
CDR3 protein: ASSPTTGNVYGYT

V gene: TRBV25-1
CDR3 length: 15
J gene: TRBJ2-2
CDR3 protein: ASDRTGLGFNTGELF

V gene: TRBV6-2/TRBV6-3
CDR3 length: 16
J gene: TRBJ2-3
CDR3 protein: ASSRGLAGAGGSDTQY

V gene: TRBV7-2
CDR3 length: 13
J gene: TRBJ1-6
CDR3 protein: ASSSGTGLNSPLH

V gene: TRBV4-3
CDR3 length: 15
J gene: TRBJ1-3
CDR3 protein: ASSQELSVFSGNTIY

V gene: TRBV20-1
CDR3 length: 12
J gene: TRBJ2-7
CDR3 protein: SASRTSAAREQY

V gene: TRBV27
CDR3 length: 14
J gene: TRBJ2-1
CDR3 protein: ASSFNLAGVGGEQF

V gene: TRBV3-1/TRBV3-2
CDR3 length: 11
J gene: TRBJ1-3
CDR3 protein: ASSHRGGNTIY

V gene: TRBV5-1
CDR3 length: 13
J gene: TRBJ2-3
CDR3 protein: ASSLRQTFTDTQY

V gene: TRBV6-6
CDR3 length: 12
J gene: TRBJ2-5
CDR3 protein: ASSGYRAGETQY

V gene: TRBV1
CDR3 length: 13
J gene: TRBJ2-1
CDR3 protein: TSSQGRFSYNEQF

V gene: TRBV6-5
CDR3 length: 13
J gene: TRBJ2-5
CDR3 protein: ASNRWTRGAETQY

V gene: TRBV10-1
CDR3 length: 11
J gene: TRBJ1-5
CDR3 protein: ASSERGNQPQH

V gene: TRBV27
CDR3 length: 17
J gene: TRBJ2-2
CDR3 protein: ASSLIGLAGGPDTGELF

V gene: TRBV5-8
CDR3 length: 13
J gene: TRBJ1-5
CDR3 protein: ASSLGPGVRQPQH

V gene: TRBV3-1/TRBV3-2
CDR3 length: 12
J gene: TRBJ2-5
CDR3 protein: ASSQGTGGETQY

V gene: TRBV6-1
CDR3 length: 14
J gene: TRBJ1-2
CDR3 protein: ASSEVSPVTMGGYT

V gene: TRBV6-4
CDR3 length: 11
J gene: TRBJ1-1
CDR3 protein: ASSVSENTEAF

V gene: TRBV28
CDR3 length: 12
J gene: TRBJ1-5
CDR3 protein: ASSFPGDIQPQH

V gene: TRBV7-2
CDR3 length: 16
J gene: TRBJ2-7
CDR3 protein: ASSLALGLAVVSYEQY

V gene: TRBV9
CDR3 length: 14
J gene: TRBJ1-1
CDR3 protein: ASSVGQGGRYTEAF

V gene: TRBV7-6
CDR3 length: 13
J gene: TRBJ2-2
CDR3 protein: ASSPVRSSTGELF

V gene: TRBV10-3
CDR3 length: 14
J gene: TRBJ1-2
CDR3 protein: AISDPHTTSFYGYT

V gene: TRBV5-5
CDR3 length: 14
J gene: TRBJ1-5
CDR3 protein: ASSPTGLYSNQPQH

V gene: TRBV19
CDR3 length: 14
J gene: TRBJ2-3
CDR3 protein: ASTPFRQGARDTQY

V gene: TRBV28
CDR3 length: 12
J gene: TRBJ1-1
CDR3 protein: ASSPRGRNTEAF

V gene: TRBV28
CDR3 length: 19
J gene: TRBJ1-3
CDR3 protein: ASSFWPIWGPDPVSGNTIY

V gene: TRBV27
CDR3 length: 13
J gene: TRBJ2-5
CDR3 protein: ASSLTGRAQETQY

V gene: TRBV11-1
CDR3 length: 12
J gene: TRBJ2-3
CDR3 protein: ASAGGRVGDTQY

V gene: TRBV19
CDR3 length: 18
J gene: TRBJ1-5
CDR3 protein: ASSKRNPGTSYSSNQPQH

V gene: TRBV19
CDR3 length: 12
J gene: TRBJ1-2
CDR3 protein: ASNHLRDKDGYT

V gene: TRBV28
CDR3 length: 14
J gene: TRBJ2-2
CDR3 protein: ASSLGLAGGTGELF

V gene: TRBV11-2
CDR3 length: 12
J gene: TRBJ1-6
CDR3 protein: ASSSPDTPGALH